The 28 T cell receptor beta chains given below trace back to one sample, sequenced in a study of CD4+ T cells in melanoma. TCRdb keeps only in-frame clones here, not all; method: immunoSEQ multiplex PCR. Altogether about 55,000 clones are present, about 70% being singletons, with the ten largest covering roughly 4.5%. Sequenced input: tumor tissue. These receptors all stem from a human donor with melanoma.

V and J are TRBV5-4 and TRBJ1-2; the match to TRBD1 covers 11 bases. The V gene's germline CDR1 is SGHNT and CDR2 YYREEE (reference sequence). CDR3 length: 14 amino acids. J lost 8 bases, V lost 4 bases, and 7 bases had no gene match. The chain's CDR3 is CASSPDRGLGGYTF. The CDR3 nucleotides are TGTGCCAGCAGCCCGGACAGGGGGCTCGGAGGCTACACCTTC.

The rearrangement uses TRBV19 and TRBJ2-5; 9 bases are a match to TRBD2. The CDR3 covers 16 residues. Germline trimming cut 1 base from V and 2 bases from J; bases unmatched to any gene: 5. Germline CDR1 is LNHDA and CDR2 is SQIVND (reference sequence). In DNA form, the CDR3 reads TGTGCCAGTAGTATAGCTTCCCTAGCGGGACAAGAGACCCAGTACTTC. Protein: CASSIASLAGQETQYF. The whole variable domain, remainder taken from reference TRBV19 and TRBJ2-5, is DGGITQSPKYLFRKEGQNVTLSCEQNLNHDAMYWYRQDPGQGLRLIYYSQIVNDFQKGDIAEGYSVSREKKESFPLTVTSAQKNPTAFYLCASSIASLAGQETQYFGPGTRLLVL.

This chain joins TRBV4-3 and TRBJ1-4; 9 bases are shared with TRBD1. CDR3 length equals 16 residues. The germline V gene has CDR1 LGHNA and CDR2 YSLEER. The V gene end was trimmed by 1 base and the J gene end by 8 bases; junction bases not matched to a gene: 8. In nucleotides, the CDR3 is TGCGCCAGCAGCCAAGTTTGGCCCGGGACAGGGGAAAAACTGTTTTTT. Translating it yields CASSQVWPGTGEKLFF.

The chain has TRBV7-3 and TRBJ2-2, with D uncertain. V lost 1 base to trimming and J lost 7 bases, with 4 bases between them. Germline V CDR1 and CDR2: SGHTA, FQGTGA. This CDR3 comprises 12 residues. This CDR3 is CASSLMNGELFF. DNA of the CDR3: TGTGCCAGCAGCTTAATGAACGGGGAGCTGTTTTTT.

This clone was counted a few times. The rearrangement joins TRBV5-1 to TRBJ2-1, with TRBD1 identical over 7 bases. Trimming took 4 bases from V and 7 from J; bases not matched to a gene: 11. From germline, CDR1 is SGHRS and CDR2 YFSETQ. CDR3 length equals 15 residues. The CDR3 is CASSGSKTGHNEQFF. DNA for the CDR3: TGCGCCAGCAGCGGATCTAAGACAGGGCATAATGAGCAGTTCTTC. Full variable domain (remainder filled in from reference TRBV5-1 and TRBJ2-1): KAGVTQTPRYLIKTRGQQVTLSCSPISGHRSVSWYQQTPGQGLQFLFEYFSETQRNKGNFPGRFSGRQFSNSRSEMNVSTLELGDSALYLCASSGSKTGHNEQFFGPGTRLTVL.

This clone was seen just once. The rearrangement joins TRBV30 to TRBJ2-7, with unresolved D. The CDR3 spans 11 residues. The germline gives CDR1 GTSNPN, CDR2 SVGIG (reference sequence). V shed 2 bases and J shed 3 bases, with 5 bases lying between them. The CDR3: CAWSKVYEQYF. The CDR3 DNA reads TGTGCCTGGAGTAAGGTCTACGAGCAGTACTTC.

The chain couples TRBV7-6 to TRBJ2-7, with D possibly being TRBD1 or TRBD2 (5 bases each). This CDR3 has 13 amino acids. Trimming pared 5 bases from V and 5 bases from J, leaving 13 bases between. CDR1 is SGHVS, CDR2 FNYEAQ, per germline. The CDR3 is CASSPQTGHEQYF. DNA of the CDR3: TGTGCCAGCAGCCCCCAGACGGGACACGAGCAGTACTTC. Complete variable domain (other parts from reference TRBV7-6 and TRBJ2-7): GAGVSQSPRYKVTKRGQDVALRCDPISGHVSLYWYRQALGQGPEFLTYFNYEAQQDKSGLPNDRFSAERPEGSISTLTIQRTEQRDSAMYRCASSPQTGHEQYFGPGTRLTVT.

The chain has TRBV6-5 and TRBJ1-4, with unresolved D. The CDR3 is 14 residues long. V dropped 6 bases and J dropped 2 bases, with 10 bases sitting between them. Germline CDR1 and CDR2: MNHEY and SVGAGI. The CDR3 here is CASRQGFTNEKLFF. Written as DNA, the CDR3 is TGTGCCAGCAGACAAGGGTTCACTAATGAAAAACTGTTTTTT.

The table lists this clone with a count of one. The chain recombines TRBV18 with TRBJ1-5, with a tentative D call TRBD1 (6 bases). The length of the CDR3 is 14 residues. Germline V lookup: CDR1 KGHSH, CDR2 LQKENI. With 3 bases removed from V and 5 bases from J, the gap between germline ends came to 11 bases. In DNA, the CDR3 is TGTGCCAGCTCACCGACGGACAGAGATCAGCCCCAGCATTTT. Translating gives CASSPTDRDQPQHF. Drawing the rest from reference TRBV18 and TRBJ1-5, the complete variable domain is NAGVMQNPRHLVRRRGQEARLRCSPMKGHSHVYWYRQLPEEGLKFMVYLQKENIIDESGMPKERFSAEFPKEGPSILRIQQVVRGDSAAYFCASSPTDRDQPQHFGDGTRLSIL.

The J gene is TRBJ2-3, the V gene TRBV7-3; D may be TRBD1 (6 bases). This CDR3 has 14 amino acids. Germline V lookup: CDR1 SGHTA, CDR2 FQGTGA. V lost 3 bases to trimming and J lost 5 bases, with 12 bases between them. The CDR3 DNA reads TGTGCCAGCAGCTTGAGTGGGGGCAGAGATACGCAGTATTTT. It codes for CASSLSGGRDTQYF.

With regard to this clone: A read error may account for a junction end that differs from germline. Here the CDR3 reads CASSPTLEQVTQYF. In nucleotides, the CDR3 is TGTGCCAGCAGCCCGACCTTGGAGCAAGTGACCCAGTACTTC. This chain connects TRBV6-6 to TRBJ2-5; D is unclear. The length of the CDR3 is 14 residues. The germline V gene encodes CDR1 MNHNY and CDR2 SVGAGI (reference sequence).

The V and J genes are TRBV7-9 and TRBJ2-6; D is unresolved. V dropped 1 base and J dropped 0 bases, with 4 bases sitting between them. The V gene's germline CDR1 is SEHNR and CDR2 FQNEAQ (reference sequence). The CDR3 extends over 15 amino acids. The chain's CDR3 is CASSLDHSGANVLTF. CDR3 coding DNA: TGTGCCAGCAGCTTAGACCACTCTGGGGCCAACGTCCTGACTTTC.

The V gene is TRBV11-1, the J gene TRBJ1-6; D is unclear. The length of the CDR3 is 16 residues. Germline values: CDR1 SGHAT, CDR2 FQDESV (reference sequence). Trimming removed 1 base at V and 7 bases at J, with 14 bases between. The CDR3 nucleotides read TGTGCCAGCAGCTTAGGTCCTCCCGTGGGGAATTCACCCCTCCACTTT. Amino acids: CASSLGPPVGNSPLHF.

The chain joins TRBV28 to TRBJ2-7; D unclear. CDR3 size: 13 residues. Germline V gene data show CDR1 as MDHEN and CDR2 as SYDVKM. V lost 7 bases and J lost 5, with 15 bases in between. The CDR3 spells CASKILGLDEQYF. CDR3 bases: TGTGCCAGCAAGATCCTGGGTTTAGACGAGCAGTACTTC.

The rearrangement joins TRBV14 to TRBJ2-7; D not certain. CDR1 and CDR2 (germline): SGHDN, FVKESK. V was cut by 4 bases and J by 6 bases, with 7 bases left in between. The CDR3 runs to 11 residues. CDR3 in DNA: TGTGCCAGCAGCCTCGCTGCCGAGCAGTACTTC. Its translation: CASSLAAEQYF. Looking up the rest from reference TRBV14 and TRBJ2-7 gives the full variable domain: EAGVTQFPSHSVIEKGQTVTLRCDPISGHDNLYWYRRVMGKEIKFLLHFVKESKQDESGMPNNRFLAERTGGTYSTLKVQPAELEDSGVYFCASSLAAEQYFGPGTRLTVT.

The count of this clone is one. The chain couples TRBV2 to TRBJ2-3; the D is unclear. The V end was cut by 1 base, the J end by 4 bases, with 9 bases between. CDR1 is SNHLY, CDR2 FYNNEI, per germline. CDR3 length equals 14 residues. This CDR3 reads CASSEGEGPDTQYF. CDR3 bases: TGTGCCAGCAGTGAAGGGGAAGGACCAGATACGCAGTATTTT.

The V gene is TRBV4-1, the J gene TRBJ2-5; TRBD2 agrees at 12 bases. The V gene end was trimmed by 0 bases and the J gene end by 3 bases; junction bases not matched to a gene: 8. The CDR3 extends over 18 amino acids. Germline CDR1 is MGHRA and CDR2 is YSYEKL. The CDR3 bases are TGCGCCAGCAGCCAAGAGGCTAGCGGGGGGGCCTTGGAAGAGACCCAGTACTTC. Translation gives CASSQEASGGALEETQYF.

The V call is TRBV14, the J call TRBJ1-2; no clear D. This CDR3 comprises 14 residues. Germline loops: CDR1 SGHDN, CDR2 FVKESK. Between the trimmed V and J ends, which lost 0 bases and 4 bases, there was a span of 9 bases. The CDR3 DNA follows: TGTGCCAGCAGCCAAGAGAGCGCAGGCTATGGCTACACCTTC. Translated, it gives CASSQESAGYGYTF.

The J gene is TRBJ2-1, the V gene TRBV19; the match to TRBD1 covers 9 bases. This CDR3 is 14 amino acids long. CDR1 and CDR2 from the germline V gene are LNHDA and SQIVND (reference sequence). V gave up 6 bases and J gave up 4 bases; unmatched junction bases: 4. CDR3 in DNA: TGTGCCAGTAGCCACAGGGGGCCGTACAATGAGCAGTTCTTC. This encodes CASSHRGPYNEQFF.

The chain has TRBV7-2 and TRBJ2-3, with 10 bases fitting TRBD2. Germline CDR1 is SGHTA and CDR2 is FQGNSA. CDR3 length: 14 amino acids. V lost 6 bases to trimming and J lost 1 base; unmatched junction nucleotides: 1. CDR3 residues: CASRLAGGTDTQYF. The DNA for the CDR3 is TGTGCCAGCAGGCTAGCGGGGGGCACAGATACGCAGTATTTT. Full variable domain (outside the CDR3, taken from reference TRBV7-2 and TRBJ2-3): GAGVSQSPSNKVTEKGKDVELRCDPISGHTALYWYRQSLGQGLEFLIYFQGNSAPDKSGLPSDRFSAERTGGSVSTLTIQRTQQEDSAVYLCASRLAGGTDTQYFGPGTRLTVL.

V and J are TRBV9 and TRBJ2-1, with D possibly being TRBD2 (5 bases). The CDR3 runs to 14 residues. Germline V CDR1 and CDR2: SGDLS, YYNGEE. V was shortened by 4 bases and J by 4 bases, with 12 bases between the two germline ends. DNA for the CDR3: TGTGCCAGCAGCCCGGCGGGTACATACAATGAGCAGTTCTTC. Translated, it gives CASSPAGTYNEQFF.

This clone was recorded once. The chain links TRBV5-5 to TRBJ1-1; D gene ambiguous. CDR1 SGHKS and CDR2 YYEKEE come from the germline V gene (reference sequence). CDR3 size: 13 residues. Trimming took 0 bases from V and 1 from J, leaving 4 bases between them. CDR3 residues: CASSLEGNTEAFF. DNA for the CDR3: TGTGCCAGCAGCTTGGAAGGGAACACTGAAGCTTTCTTT.

The V and J genes are TRBV4-2 and TRBJ1-1; tentatively, D is TRBD1 (6 bases). Germline assignment: CDR1 LGHNA and CDR2 YNFKEQ. Trimming removed 2 bases at V and 3 bases at J, with 13 bases between. The CDR3 contains 15 residues. The CDR3: CASSQTGQGHTEAFF. DNA of the CDR3: TGTGCCAGCAGCCAAACTGGCCAGGGGCACACTGAAGCTTTCTTT.

This rearrangement joins TRBV9 to TRBJ2-7, with D tentatively TRBD1 (5 bases). The CDR3 runs 15 residues. Germline V gene data show CDR1 as SGDLS and CDR2 as YYNGEE. V lost 3 bases and J 0 bases, leaving 13 bases between the germline ends. In DNA, the CDR3 is TGTGCCAGCAGCGGGGGTGGGGCAGGCTCCTACGAGCAGTACTTC. This sequence encodes CASSGGGAGSYEQYF.

This chain uses TRBV19 with TRBJ2-7, with 8 bases aligning to TRBD1. V gave up 3 bases and J gave up 4 bases; unmatched junction bases: 8. The CDR3 is 15 residues long. Germline V gives CDR1 LNHDA, CDR2 SQIVND (reference sequence). CDR3 amino acids: CASSMVVDRDYEQYF. The CDR3 DNA reads TGTGCCAGTAGTATGGTTGTGGACAGGGATTACGAGCAGTACTTC.

This chain uses TRBV6-6 with TRBJ1-1; tentative D call: TRBD1 (5 bases). CDR3 size: 13 residues. V was clipped by 4 bases and J by 3 bases, with 9 bases between them. Germline V gene sequence: CDR1 MNHNY, CDR2 SVGAGI (reference sequence). CDR3 sequence: CASSWKGYTEAFF. The CDR3 DNA reads TGTGCCAGCAGTTGGAAGGGGTACACTGAAGCTTTCTTT.

This chain joins TRBV2 and TRBJ1-1; the D is unclear. Germline V gene lookup returns CDR1 SNHLY and CDR2 FYNNEI. Trimming removed 7 bases from V and 0 bases from J, with 9 bases in between. This CDR3 comprises 13 residues. As DNA, the CDR3 is TGTGCCAGCATAAACGGAATGAACACTGAAGCTTTCTTT. It yields the protein CASINGMNTEAFF.

This clone was seen a handful of times. The chain employs TRBV6-5 and TRBJ1-5; TRBD1 aligns across 7 bases. This CDR3 contains 15 residues. Germline V gene lookup returns CDR1 MNHEY and CDR2 SVGAGI. The ends lost 0 bases at V and 1 base at J; junction bases unmatched: 0. The CDR3 sequence: CASSYSQGSNQPQHF. The CDR3, as DNA: TGTGCCAGCAGTTACTCACAGGGGAGCAATCAGCCCCAGCATTTT.